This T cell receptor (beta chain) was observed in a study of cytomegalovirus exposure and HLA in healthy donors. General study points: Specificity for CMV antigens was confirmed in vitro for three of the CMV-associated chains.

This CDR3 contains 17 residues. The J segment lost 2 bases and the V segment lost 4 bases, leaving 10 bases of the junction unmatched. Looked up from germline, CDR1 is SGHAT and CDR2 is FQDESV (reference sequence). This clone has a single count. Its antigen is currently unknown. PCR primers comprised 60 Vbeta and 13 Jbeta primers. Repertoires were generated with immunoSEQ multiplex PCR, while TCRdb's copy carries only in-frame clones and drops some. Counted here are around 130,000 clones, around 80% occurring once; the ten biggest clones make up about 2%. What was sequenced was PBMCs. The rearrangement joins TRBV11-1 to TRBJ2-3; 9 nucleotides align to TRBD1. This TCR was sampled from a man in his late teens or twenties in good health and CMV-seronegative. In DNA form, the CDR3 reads TGTGCCAGCAGCTCCTCCGACAGGGGGACCCACACAGATACGCAGTATTTT. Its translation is CASSSSDRGTHTDTQYF.